This T cell receptor (beta chain) was recorded in a study of blood T cell repertoires in COVID-19. Looked up from germline, CDR1 is SGHRS and CDR2 is YFSETQ. The CDR3 sequence is 15 residues long. V gave up 3 bases and J gave up 9 bases; unmatched junction bases: 11. Study processing details: Estimation of nucleated cell counts relied on the amplification of reference gene primers. Some clones are missing from TCRdb's copy, which holds only in-frame ones; the method was immunoSEQ multiplex PCR. V and J calls plus clone size are reproduced from that table; the DNA served to infer D and trimming. Found here are roughly 82,000 clones, around 91% of them singletons; the top ten hold approximately 0.98%.

The source is a woman aged 50 to 65 in a cohort sampled during active COVID-19. The specimen was peripheral blood. The chain recombines TRBV5-1 with TRBJ2-1; 8 nucleotides match TRBD2. Here the CDR3 reads CASSSLSGKVGEQFF. The CDR3 coding sequence is TGCGCCAGCAGCTCCCTTAGCGGGAAGGTGGGTGAGCAGTTCTTC.